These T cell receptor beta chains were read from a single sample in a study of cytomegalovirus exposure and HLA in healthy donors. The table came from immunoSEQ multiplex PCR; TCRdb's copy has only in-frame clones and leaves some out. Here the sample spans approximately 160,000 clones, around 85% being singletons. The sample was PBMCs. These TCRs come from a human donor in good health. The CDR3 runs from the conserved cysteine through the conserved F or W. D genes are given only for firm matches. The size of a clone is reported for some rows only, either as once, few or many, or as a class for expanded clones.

CDR3nt: TGTGCCAGCAGCTTATATGGCGGGGGGGCAGTTGAGACCCAGTACTTC; CDR3aa: CASSLYGGGAVETQYF; j_gene: TRBJ2-5; abundance: NA; v_gene: TRBV11-3; d_gene: TRBD2
CDR3nt: TGTGCCAGTAGTAAAGAAACAGGGGAATCTAACTATGGCTACACCTTC; CDR3aa: CASSKETGESNYGYTF; j_gene: TRBJ1-2; abundance: NA; v_gene: TRBV19; d_gene: TRBD1
CDR3nt: TGCAGCGTTGACACGGGACAGGGCGGGTTCTTC; CDR3aa: CSVDTGQGGFF; j_gene: TRBJ2-1; abundance: NA; v_gene: TRBV29-1; d_gene: TRBD1
CDR3nt: TGTGCCAGCAGCCACGGGACTAGCGCCCGAGAGACCCAGTACTTC; CDR3aa: CASSHGTSARETQYF; j_gene: TRBJ2-5; abundance: NA; v_gene: TRBV5-6; d_gene: TRBD2
CDR3nt: TGCGCCAGCAGCCAAGAATTGAGCTATGGTTTTGTCTCCTACAATGAGCAGTTCTTC; CDR3aa: CASSQELSYGFVSYNEQFF; j_gene: TRBJ2-1; abundance: few; v_gene: TRBV4-3; d_gene: NA
CDR3nt: TGTGCCAGCAGCTTGAAGCTAGCGGGGGGCACAGATACGCAGTATTTT; CDR3aa: CASSLKLAGGTDTQYF; j_gene: TRBJ2-3; abundance: NA; v_gene: TRBV5-4; d_gene: TRBD2
CDR3nt: TGTGCCAGCAGTGCAACCTGGATGAGGACTGAAGCTTTCTTT; CDR3aa: CASSATWMRTEAFF; j_gene: TRBJ1-1; abundance: once; v_gene: TRBV2; d_gene: NA
CDR3nt: TGTGCCAGCAGTGATCCGGGACAGGGGGCGCGGGGCTACACCTTC; CDR3aa: CASSDPGQGARGYTF; j_gene: TRBJ1-2; abundance: NA; v_gene: TRBV6-1; d_gene: TRBD1
CDR3nt: TGCGCCAGCAGCCACGAGGACAGGAACACTGAAGCTTTCTTT; CDR3aa: CASSHEDRNTEAFF; j_gene: TRBJ1-1; abundance: few; v_gene: TRBV4-3; d_gene: NA
CDR3nt: TGTGCCAGAAGCGCGACAGGGTGCCCCTACGAGCAGTACTTC; CDR3aa: CARSATGCPYEQYF; j_gene: TRBJ2-7; abundance: NA; v_gene: TRBV5-3; d_gene: TRBD1
CDR3nt: TGCGCCAGCAGCCAAGTGGCGGGGGGATCCTACGAGCAGTACTTC; CDR3aa: CASSQVAGGSYEQYF; j_gene: TRBJ2-7; abundance: NA; v_gene: TRBV4-3; d_gene: TRBD2
CDR3nt: TGTGCCAGCAGCTTAGGGGACATGGTTGGCTACACCTTC; CDR3aa: CASSLGDMVGYTF; j_gene: TRBJ1-2; abundance: NA; v_gene: TRBV7-9; d_gene: NA
CDR3nt: TGTGCCAGCAGACGCGACATGTACAATGAGCAGTTCTTC; CDR3aa: CASRRDMYNEQFF; j_gene: TRBJ2-1; abundance: NA; v_gene: TRBV6-1; d_gene: NA
CDR3nt: TGTGCCAGCAGCCCGACAGGGATGGGTCAGCCCCAGCATTTT; CDR3aa: CASSPTGMGQPQHF; j_gene: TRBJ1-5; abundance: NA; v_gene: TRBV28; d_gene: TRBD1
CDR3nt: TGTGCCAGCACAGGGGCGGGCACTGAAGCTTTCTTT; CDR3aa: CASTGAGTEAFF; j_gene: TRBJ1-1; abundance: NA; v_gene: TRBV13; d_gene: NA
CDR3nt: TGTGCCAGCAGTGGGACAGGGGTTGCCGGGGAGCTGTTTTTT; CDR3aa: CASSGTGVAGELFF; j_gene: TRBJ2-2; abundance: NA; v_gene: TRBV27; d_gene: TRBD1
CDR3nt: TGCGCCAGCAGCTTCTCAGGGGGAGACGCCAAGCAGTACTTC; CDR3aa: CASSFSGGDAKQYF; j_gene: TRBJ2-5; abundance: NA; v_gene: TRBV5-1; d_gene: TRBD1
CDR3nt: TGTGCCAGCAGGCGGGTTCCGAATTCACCCCTCCACTTT; CDR3aa: CASRRVPNSPLHF; j_gene: TRBJ1-6; abundance: few; v_gene: TRBV6-5; d_gene: NA
CDR3nt: TGTGCCAGCAGCTTAGACGGGTTTACCTACGAGCAGTACTTC; CDR3aa: CASSLDGFTYEQYF; j_gene: TRBJ2-7; abundance: NA; v_gene: TRBV7-8; d_gene: NA
CDR3nt: TGTGCCAGCACCCTAGGCAGGGGGACAGCTATGAACACTGAAGCTTTCTTT; CDR3aa: CASTLGRGTAMNTEAFF; j_gene: TRBJ1-1; abundance: NA; v_gene: TRBV11-2; d_gene: TRBD1
CDR3nt: TGTGCCAGCAGCCAGGGACTTATCACAGATACGCAGTATTTT; CDR3aa: CASSQGLITDTQYF; j_gene: TRBJ2-3; abundance: NA; v_gene: TRBV11-2; d_gene: NA
CDR3nt: TGTGCCAGCAGCCCTCACCCGGAGACTGAAGCTTTCTTT; CDR3aa: CASSPHPETEAFF; j_gene: TRBJ1-1; abundance: once; v_gene: TRBV7-3; d_gene: NA
CDR3nt: TGCGCCAGCAGCCCCCAGGGGGCCTCCTACGAGCAGTACTTC; CDR3aa: CASSPQGASYEQYF; j_gene: TRBJ2-7; abundance: NA; v_gene: TRBV4-1; d_gene: TRBD1
CDR3nt: TGCGCCAGCAGCCAATCTGGACAGGGGGGATACCCATCTGATGGCTACACCTTC; CDR3aa: CASSQSGQGGYPSDGYTF; j_gene: TRBJ1-2; abundance: NA; v_gene: TRBV4-1; d_gene: TRBD1
CDR3nt: TGTGCCAGCAGAAAACAGACAGGGGGTGGCGGGCCCCAGCATTTT; CDR3aa: CASRKQTGGGGPQHF; j_gene: TRBJ1-5; abundance: NA; v_gene: TRBV6-5; d_gene: TRBD1
CDR3nt: TGTGCCAGCAGTTACCGAGGTCCAGGGTACGAGCAGTACTTC; CDR3aa: CASSYRGPGYEQYF; j_gene: TRBJ2-7; abundance: NA; v_gene: TRBV6-5; d_gene: NA
CDR3nt: TGTGCCAGCAGCGCAAGACAAATTACGAACACCGGGGAGCTGTTTTTT; CDR3aa: CASSARQITNTGELFF; j_gene: TRBJ2-2; abundance: NA; v_gene: TRBV9; d_gene: NA
CDR3nt: TGTGCCAGCAGTGGAACGTCGGACAGGGGCTTTCATCAGCCCCAGCATTTT; CDR3aa: CASSGTSDRGFHQPQHF; j_gene: TRBJ1-5; abundance: NA; v_gene: TRBV6-1; d_gene: TRBD1
CDR3nt: TGTGCCAGCAGCCTAGACAGGGGGCAGTACTACGAGCAGTACTTC; CDR3aa: CASSLDRGQYYEQYF; j_gene: TRBJ2-7; abundance: NA; v_gene: TRBV2; d_gene: TRBD1
CDR3nt: TGTGCTAGTGGTTTGGTACCAGTGGACAGGGCTGAATACGAGCAGTACTTC; CDR3aa: CASGLVPVDRAEYEQYF; j_gene: TRBJ2-7; abundance: NA; v_gene: TRBV12-5; d_gene: TRBD1
CDR3nt: TGTGCCACCAGCAGAGATCTCGGGACAGGGCCCTACGAGCAGTACTTC; CDR3aa: CATSRDLGTGPYEQYF; j_gene: TRBJ2-7; abundance: NA; v_gene: TRBV15; d_gene: TRBD1
CDR3nt: TGTGCCAGCTCACCAGGGAGCGATTCACCCCTCCACTTT; CDR3aa: CASSPGSDSPLHF; j_gene: TRBJ1-6; abundance: NA; v_gene: TRBV18; d_gene: NA
CDR3nt: TGTGCCAGCATCTTGACAGGGGTCTCCTACGAGCAGTACTTC; CDR3aa: CASILTGVSYEQYF; j_gene: TRBJ2-7; abundance: NA; v_gene: TRBV6-1; d_gene: TRBD1
CDR3nt: TGTGCCAGCAGATGGCCAAATTCACCCCTCCACTTT; CDR3aa: CASRWPNSPLHF; j_gene: TRBJ1-6; abundance: NA; v_gene: TRBV21-1; d_gene: NA
CDR3nt: TGTGCCAGCAGCCCACGGACAGGGACTATTTTTCGTGGCTACGAGCAGTACTTC; CDR3aa: CASSPRTGTIFRGYEQYF; j_gene: TRBJ2-7; abundance: NA; v_gene: TRBV7-6; d_gene: NA
CDR3nt: TGTGCCAGCCGGACTAGCGGGGGGGAATTGAACACCGGGGAGCTGTTTTTT; CDR3aa: CASRTSGGELNTGELFF; j_gene: TRBJ2-2; abundance: NA; v_gene: TRBV2; d_gene: TRBD2
CDR3nt: TGTGCCAGCAGCCCGGACAGGGTCTCTAATGGCTACACCTTC; CDR3aa: CASSPDRVSNGYTF; j_gene: TRBJ1-2; abundance: NA; v_gene: TRBV7-3; d_gene: TRBD1
CDR3nt: TGTGCCAGCAGCTCCTCTGACTCCACCTACGAGCAGTACTTC; CDR3aa: CASSSSDSTYEQYF; j_gene: TRBJ2-7; abundance: NA; v_gene: TRBV5-4; d_gene: NA
CDR3nt: TGCGCCAGCAGACCCTCTAGCGGGGGGGACCAAGAGACCCAGTACTTC; CDR3aa: CASRPSSGGDQETQYF; j_gene: TRBJ2-5; abundance: NA; v_gene: TRBV10-2; d_gene: TRBD2
CDR3nt: TGCAGTGCTAGCAGCCCCCGGGGGCAGTACTTC; CDR3aa: CSASSPRGQYF; j_gene: TRBJ2-7; abundance: few; v_gene: TRBV20-1; d_gene: NA
CDR3nt: TGTGCCAGCAGCCAGACAGGGGGCTATGGCTACACCTTC; CDR3aa: CASSQTGGYGYTF; j_gene: TRBJ1-2; abundance: NA; v_gene: TRBV6-1; d_gene: TRBD1
CDR3nt: TGTGCCAGCAGCCAAGTCGGACTAGCGGGGTTGGAGACCCAGTACTTC; CDR3aa: CASSQVGLAGLETQYF; j_gene: TRBJ2-5; abundance: NA; v_gene: TRBV4-2; d_gene: TRBD2
CDR3nt: TGTGCCAGCAGCATCGGGACTACGGAGGGGTCACCCCTCCACTTT; CDR3aa: CASSIGTTEGSPLHF; j_gene: TRBJ1-6; abundance: NA; v_gene: TRBV7-8; d_gene: NA
CDR3nt: TGTGCCAGCAGTTTAGGCGGGGGGGCCTACGAGCAGTACTTC; CDR3aa: CASSLGGGAYEQYF; j_gene: TRBJ2-7; abundance: NA; v_gene: TRBV28; d_gene: TRBD2
CDR3nt: TGTGCCAGCAGTGGTCCGGGACAGACGTACGAGCAGTACTTC; CDR3aa: CASSGPGQTYEQYF; j_gene: TRBJ2-7; abundance: few; v_gene: TRBV25-1; d_gene: TRBD1
CDR3nt: TGTGCCAGCGGCCACAATGAGCAGTTCTTC; CDR3aa: CASGHNEQFF; j_gene: TRBJ2-1; abundance: NA; v_gene: TRBV7-2; d_gene: NA
CDR3nt: TGTGCCAGCAGCCGAAAGGACAGGACCTACAATGAGCAGTTCTTC; CDR3aa: CASSRKDRTYNEQFF; j_gene: TRBJ2-1; abundance: NA; v_gene: TRBV7-2; d_gene: TRBD1
CDR3nt: TGTGCCAGCAGGTCAAGACAGGGACGAGACACTGAAGCTTTCTTT; CDR3aa: CASRSRQGRDTEAFF; j_gene: TRBJ1-1; abundance: NA; v_gene: TRBV2; d_gene: TRBD1
CDR3nt: TGTGCCAGCAGCACGAAAACAGGGGACACCGGGGAGCTGTTTTTT; CDR3aa: CASSTKTGDTGELFF; j_gene: TRBJ2-2; abundance: NA; v_gene: TRBV12-1; d_gene: NA
CDR3nt: TGTGCCAGCAGCCCATCCCTAGACGGGGTACGGGAAAAACTGTTTTTT; CDR3aa: CASSPSLDGVREKLFF; j_gene: TRBJ1-4; abundance: NA; v_gene: TRBV11-2; d_gene: NA
CDR3nt: TGTGCTAGTGGTACACAGGGCTCAACTGAAGCTTTCTTT; CDR3aa: CASGTQGSTEAFF; j_gene: TRBJ1-1; abundance: NA; v_gene: TRBV12-5; d_gene: NA
CDR3nt: TGTGCCACCAGCAGAGATAGGACAGGGAACTATGGCTACACCTTC; CDR3aa: CATSRDRTGNYGYTF; j_gene: TRBJ1-2; abundance: NA; v_gene: TRBV15; d_gene: TRBD1
CDR3nt: TGCGCCAGCAGCTTGGCCAGCGGGAACACCGGGGAGCTGTTTTTT; CDR3aa: CASSLASGNTGELFF; j_gene: TRBJ2-2; abundance: once; v_gene: TRBV5-1; d_gene: NA
CDR3nt: TGTGCCAGCAGCCCGGATCAGGGACTCTACGAGCAGTACTTC; CDR3aa: CASSPDQGLYEQYF; j_gene: TRBJ2-7; abundance: NA; v_gene: TRBV9; d_gene: NA
CDR3nt: TGTGCCATCAGTGGGGGCCAGAGCTCCTACGAGCAGTACTTC; CDR3aa: CAISGGQSSYEQYF; j_gene: TRBJ2-7; abundance: NA; v_gene: TRBV10-3; d_gene: NA
CDR3nt: TGTGCCAGCAGTTACGGGAAGGGGGCCCAGCCCCAGCATTTT; CDR3aa: CASSYGKGAQPQHF; j_gene: TRBJ1-5; abundance: NA; v_gene: TRBV6-5; d_gene: TRBD1
CDR3nt: TGTGCCAGCAGTCCAGGGACACCAGTTAGCAATCAGCCCCAGCATTTT; CDR3aa: CASSPGTPVSNQPQHF; j_gene: TRBJ1-5; abundance: NA; v_gene: TRBV27; d_gene: NA